What follows are 24 T cell receptor beta chains derived from one specimen sequenced in a study of blood T cell repertoires in COVID-19. The table came from immunoSEQ multiplex PCR; TCRdb's copy has only in-frame clones and leaves some out. This sample carries some 150,000 clones, roughly 83% of them seen once, and the ten largest clones take about 4.6%. The sample was PBMCs or T cells enriched from blood (not recorded which). The receptors were sampled from a woman between 50 and 59 years old who had recovered from COVID-19.

This clone occurred a few times. The rearrangement uses TRBV27 and TRBJ1-2; TRBD1 is a possible D gene (6 bases). Trimming stripped 6 bases from V and 4 bases from J, with 21 bases between. Germline values: CDR1 MNHEY, CDR2 SMNVEV (reference sequence). The CDR3 is made up of 16 amino acids. CDR3 amino acids: CASSRNRLDRSYGYTF. The CDR3 DNA reads TGTGCCAGCAGCCGAAACCGCTTAGACAGGAGCTATGGCTACACCTTC.

The chain is built from TRBV29-1 and TRBJ1-1; D is uncertain. The germline V gene has CDR1 SQVTM and CDR2 ANQGSEA. The CDR3 loop spans 12 amino acids. V was cut by 3 bases and J by 1 base, with 6 bases left in between. In nucleotides, the CDR3 is TGCAGCGTTGACTCAGGGAACACTGAAGCTTTCTTT. Translated: CSVDSGNTEAFF.

CDR3 nucleotides: TGTGCCTGGAGTCAGGGTGGGGAGCAGTACGTC. Amino acids: CAWSQGGEQYV. The chain couples TRBV30 to TRBJ2-7, with D perhaps matching TRBD1 (5 bases). V lost 2 bases and J lost 7, with 9 bases in between. Germline lookup yields CDR1 GTSNPN and CDR2 SVGIG (reference sequence). The CDR3 is made up of 11 amino acids.

The chain employs TRBV5-1 and TRBJ2-5, with TRBD2 identical over 13 bases. The V gene end was trimmed by 0 bases and the J gene end by 2 bases; junction bases not matched to a gene: 4. The germline V gene has CDR1 SGHRS and CDR2 YFSETQ. The CDR3 spans 17 residues. DNA for the CDR3: TGCGCCAGCAGCTTGGCCCCGGGACTAGCGGGACAAGAGACCCAGTACTTC. This encodes CASSLAPGLAGQETQYF.

The rearrangement joins TRBV30 to TRBJ1-1; tentatively, D is TRBD1 (6 bases). Germline CDR1 reads GTSNPN; CDR2 reads SVGIG (reference sequence). The CDR3 is 13 amino acids. V was pared by 0 bases and J by 6 bases, with 11 bases between. CDR3 sequence reads: CAWSVQGLSEAFF. CDR3 coding DNA: TGTGCCTGGAGTGTACAGGGTCTTTCTGAAGCTTTCTTT.

In its sample, this clone was seen a few times. This sequence joins TRBV12-3 or TRBV12-4 and TRBJ1-2; D remains unclear. The CDR3 runs to 13 residues. V dropped 5 bases and J dropped 4 bases, with 11 bases sitting between them. In DNA, the CDR3 is TGTGCCAGCAGTCTCGGGTACCGCTATGGCTACACCTTC. Its translation is CASSLGYRYGYTF.

The chain links TRBV5-6 to TRBJ1-2; 7 bases are a match to TRBD1. This CDR3 spans 14 amino acids. J was trimmed by 9 bases and V by 0 bases; bases with no gene match: 8. CDR1 and CDR2 from the germline V gene are SGHDT and YYEEEE. The CDR3 DNA reads as TGTGCCAGCAGCTTGGACTCTCCAGGGGGACGCTACACCTTC. Amino acid sequence: CASSLDSPGGRYTF. Full variable domain (missing parts from reference TRBV5-6 and TRBJ1-2): DAGVTQSPTHLIKTRGQQVTLRCSPKSGHDTVSWYQQALGQGPQFIFQYYEEEERQRGNFPDRFSGHQFPNYSSELNVNALLLGDSALYLCASSLDSPGGRYTFGSGTRLTVV.

This chain joins TRBV6-5 and TRBJ1-3, with D possibly TRBD1 on 5 matching bases. Trimming cost V 3 bases and J 3 bases, with 9 bases left between them. The CDR3 consists of 14 residues. Germline values: CDR1 MNHEY, CDR2 SVGAGI. CDR3 coding DNA: TGTGCCAGCAGTTATGGGGCCAGTGGAAACACCATATATTTT. It yields the protein CASSYGASGNTIYF.

The chain joins TRBV9 to TRBJ1-2; D possibly corresponds to TRBD1 (5 bases). The CDR3 is made up of 13 amino acids. CDR1 is SGDLS and CDR2 is YYNGEE in the germline V gene. The V end lost 3 bases, the J end lost 6 bases, and 12 bases lay between the germline ends. CDR3 nucleotide sequence: TGTGCCAGCAGCGGCATCAGGGAAGATGGCTACACCTTC. Translated: CASSGIREDGYTF.

The chain couples TRBV2 to TRBJ1-4; TRBD1 agrees at 7 bases. The CDR3 runs to 15 residues. Germline V gene data show CDR1 as SNHLY and CDR2 as FYNNEI. Losses at the gene ends were 4 bases for V and 8 bases for J; bases not matched to a gene: 10. The DNA of the CDR3 is TGTGCCAGCAGTGGCCCGGGACAGAGAAACGAAAAACTGTTTTTT. Protein sequence: CASSGPGQRNEKLFF.

The gene calls are TRBV7-2 and TRBJ1-1; D is undetermined. The V end was cut by 6 bases, the J end by 5 bases, with 13 bases between. CDR1 is SGHTA and CDR2 is FQGNSA in the germline V gene. The length of the CDR3 is 13 residues. Written as DNA, the CDR3 is TGTGCCAGCAGTAACGTCAAGGAGACTGAAGCTTTCTTT. This codes for CASSNVKETEAFF.

CDR3 protein: CASSFQRGAQETQYF. CDR3 DNA sequence: TGTGCCAGCAGCTTCCAGCGGGGGGCCCAAGAGACCCAGTACTTC. The chain employs TRBV7-3 and TRBJ2-5; TRBD2 matches at 9 bases. The junction had 3 bases not matched to a gene; V was cut back by 3 bases and J by 1 base. The CDR3 runs to 15 residues. Germline V gives CDR1 SGHTA, CDR2 FQGTGA.

The chain carries TRBV11-1 and TRBJ2-1, with a possible D match to TRBD1 (7 bases). Germline V gene sequence: CDR1 SGHAT, CDR2 FQDESV (reference sequence). The CDR3 totals 15 residues. V lost 4 bases and J lost 4, with 14 bases in between. The CDR3 bases are TGTGCCAGCAGCTCAGGGGGGACTCGGTACAATGAGCAGTTCTTC. This codes for CASSSGGTRYNEQFF.

The CDR3 DNA reads TGTGCCAGTAGCGTCACTACAAATAATGAAAAACTGTTTTTT. Residues: CASSVTTNNEKLFF. The V and J genes are TRBV19 and TRBJ1-4; D uncertain. Trimming shortened V by 6 bases and J by 4 bases, and 12 bases separated the two germline ends. CDR1 is LNHDA and CDR2 is SQIVND in the germline V gene (reference sequence). The CDR3 runs 14 residues. The variable domain in full, with the rest retrieved from reference TRBV19 and TRBJ1-4, is DGGITQSPKYLFRKEGQNVTLSCEQNLNHDAMYWYRQDPGQGLRLIYYSQIVNDFQKGDIAEGYSVSREKKESFPLTVTSAQKNPTAFYLCASSVTTNNEKLFFGSGTQLSVL.

This clone was seen a single time. This chain joins TRBV3-1 (or the pseudogene TRBV3-2) and TRBJ1-1, with 9 bases that match TRBD1. V shed 3 bases, J shed 4 bases, and the junction held 9 bases outside the gene matches. Germline V gives CDR1 LGHDT, CDR2 YNNKEL (reference sequence). The CDR3 has 16 residues. CDR3 loop: CASSQPGQGISTEAFF. CDR3 nucleotide sequence: TGTGCCAGCAGCCAGCCCGGACAGGGGATTAGCACTGAAGCTTTCTTT.

The chain carries TRBV7-2 and TRBJ1-1; possibly TRBD1 for D (5 bases). Trimming took off 1 base at V and 1 base at J, with 10 bases between the two ends. CDR1 is SGHTA, CDR2 FQGNSA, per germline. CDR3 length equals 15 residues. This CDR3 reads CASSLVAGQNTEAFF. The CDR3 region has the DNA TGTGCCAGCAGCTTAGTCGCAGGGCAGAACACTGAAGCTTTCTTT. The whole variable domain, remainder taken from reference TRBV7-2 and TRBJ1-1, is GAGVSQSPSNKVTEKGKDVELRCDPISGHTALYWYRQSLGQGLEFLIYFQGNSAPDKSGLPSDRFSAERTGGSVSTLTIQRTQQEDSAVYLCASSLVAGQNTEAFFGQGTRLTVV.

J is TRBJ1-6 and V is TRBV4-1, with D possibly being TRBD1 (6 bases). Germline V gene data show CDR1 as MGHRA and CDR2 as YSYEKL. The CDR3 contains 15 residues. V lost 0 bases to trimming and J lost 16 bases, with 19 bases between them. CDR3 residues: CASSQDPGAVVWLHF. The CDR3 nucleotides are TGCGCCAGCAGCCAAGACCCAGGGGCCGTTGTGTGGCTCCACTTT.

The count of this clone is one. The V gene is TRBV9, the J gene TRBJ2-1; possible D gene TRBD2, 6 bases. The germline V gene encodes CDR1 SGDLS and CDR2 YYNGEE. The CDR3 sequence is 17 residues long. V lost 0 bases, J lost 7 bases, and 20 bases lay in between. The CDR3 DNA reads as TGTGCCAGCAGCGTAGACGGTAGCCAGTTTCGGGGGAATGAGCAGTTCTTC. It encodes CASSVDGSQFRGNEQFF.

The chain couples TRBV6-5 to TRBJ2-3; D uncertain. This CDR3 comprises 14 residues. Trimming took 4 bases from V and 5 from J, leaving 13 bases between them. Per the germline V gene, CDR1 is MNHEY and CDR2 is SVGAGI. The CDR3 DNA follows: TGTGCCAGCAGTTGGTTGGGTCCGGGAGATACGCAGTATTTT. As protein: CASSWLGPGDTQYF.

The chain joins TRBV5-1 to TRBJ2-1; TRBD2 is a possible D gene (7 bases). The CDR3 has 16 amino acids. The germline V gene encodes CDR1 SGHRS and CDR2 YFSETQ. Trimming shortened V by 5 bases and J by 4 bases, and 19 bases separated the two germline ends. In DNA form, the CDR3 reads TGCGCCAGCAGACAGGAGGTCGGGGGGCCGTACAATGAGCAGTTCTTC. It translates to CASRQEVGGPYNEQFF.

The chain carries TRBV6-5 and TRBJ1-1; D uncertain. The CDR3 consists of 14 residues. CDR1 and CDR2 from the germline V gene are MNHEY and SVGAGI. V shed 2 bases and J shed 0 bases, with 7 bases lying between them. Here the CDR3 DNA reads TGTGCCAGCAGTTACGGACTTATGAACACTGAAGCTTTCTTT. Translation: CASSYGLMNTEAFF.

The rearrangement links TRBV27 to TRBJ2-1; TRBD2 matches 8 bases. This CDR3 is built from 15 residues. CDR1 MNHEY and CDR2 SMNVEV come from the germline V gene (reference sequence). Trimming cost V 2 bases and J 4 bases; bases outside gene matches: 4. The CDR3 sequence: CASSLKGGRYNEQFF. CDR3 nucleotide sequence: TGTGCCAGCAGTTTAAAGGGCGGGAGGTACAATGAGCAGTTCTTC.

The CDR3 nucleotides are TGTGCCATCAAGACTAGCGCGGCCTACGAGCAGTACGTC. Protein: CAIKTSAAYEQYV. The V and J genes are TRBV12-3 or TRBV12-4 and TRBJ2-7; 8 bases match TRBD2. V shed 10 bases and J 2 bases; nucleotides not matched to a gene: 7. CDR3 size: 13 residues.

CDR3 region: CASSLTSGLAGETQYF. CDR3 coding DNA: TGTGCCAGCTCACTTACCTCAGGACTAGCGGGCGAGACCCAGTACTTC. This sequence joins TRBV18 and TRBJ2-5, with TRBD2 matching 11 bases. Germline V gives CDR1 KGHSH, CDR2 LQKENI. The CDR3 has 16 residues. V was pared by 4 bases and J by 5 bases, with 9 bases of the junction left unmatched. The full variable domain, in which reference TRBV18 and TRBJ2-5 provide the parts outside the CDR3, is NAGVMQNPRHLVRRRGQEARLRCSPMKGHSHVYWYRQLPEEGLKFMVYLQKENIIDESGMPKERFSAEFPKEGPSILRIQQVVRGDSAAYFCASSLTSGLAGETQYFGPGTRLLVL.